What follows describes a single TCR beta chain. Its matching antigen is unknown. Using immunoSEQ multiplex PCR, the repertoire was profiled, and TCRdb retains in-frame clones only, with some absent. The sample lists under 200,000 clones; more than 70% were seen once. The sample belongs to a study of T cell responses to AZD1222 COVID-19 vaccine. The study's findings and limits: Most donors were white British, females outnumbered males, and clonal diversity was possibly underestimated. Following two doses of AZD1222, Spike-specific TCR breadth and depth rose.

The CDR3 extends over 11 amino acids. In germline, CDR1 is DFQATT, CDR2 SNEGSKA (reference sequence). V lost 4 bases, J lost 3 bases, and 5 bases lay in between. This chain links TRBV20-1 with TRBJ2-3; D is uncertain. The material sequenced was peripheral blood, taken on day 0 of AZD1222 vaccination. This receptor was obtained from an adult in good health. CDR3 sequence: CSAMITDTQYF. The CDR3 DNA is TGCAGTGCTATGATAACAGATACGCAGTATTTT.